A selection of T cell receptor beta chains follows, all from one sample in a study of siplizumab effects on memory and regulatory T cells. Here immunoSEQ multiplex PCR was the method, and the copy in TCRdb shows in-frame clones only, minus some. The sample carries over 65,000 clones, about 95% recorded once. The sequenced sample consisted of CD8+ T cells sorted from blood. The receptors were sampled from a human donor in good health. The CDR3 runs from the conserved cysteine through the conserved F or W. Each record gives: clone size, J gene, V gene, D gene, CDR3 protein, CDR3 DNA. The D gene is left open where the match is weak. The listing skips clone size in some rows; elsewhere it reads once, few, many or a size class.

.	TRBJ2-2	TRBV14	.	CASSQVLGSNTGELFF	TGTGCCAGCAGCCAAGTTCTGGGAAGTAACACCGGGGAGCTGTTTTTT
.	TRBJ1-1	TRBV5-6	.	CASSSGTGTEAFF	TGTGCCAGCAGCTCTGGGACGGGCACTGAAGCTTTCTTT
.	TRBJ1-1	TRBV13	.	CASSPRGGTTEAFF	TGTGCCAGCAGCCCCCGTGGGGGAACCACTGAAGCTTTCTTT
.	TRBJ2-2	TRBV5-4	.	CASSLAIGNTGELFF	TGTGCCAGCAGCTTGGCCATAGGGAACACCGGGGAGCTGTTTTTT
few	TRBJ2-7	TRBV15	TRBD1	CATSRVTGDEQYF	TGTGCCACCAGCAGGGTGACAGGGGACGAGCAGTACTTC
.	TRBJ2-5	TRBV7-9	.	CASGPTSPQETQYF	TGTGCCAGCGGGCCGACGAGTCCCCAAGAGACCCAGTACTTC
.	TRBJ2-5	TRBV19	.	CASSISPEHQETQYF	TGTGCCAGTAGTATAAGTCCCGAACACCAAGAGACCCAGTACTTC
.	TRBJ2-1	TRBV5-6	TRBD2	CASSLHRAGGYNEQFF	TGTGCCAGCAGCTTGCATCGAGCGGGAGGGTACAATGAGCAGTTCTTC
.	TRBJ2-7	TRBV11-3	.	CASSSGTAPYEQYF	TGTGCCAGCAGCTCCGGGACGGCACCCTACGAGCAGTACTTC
.	TRBJ2-1	TRBV11-2	.	CASSLYASAGSAYNEQFF	TGTGCCAGCAGCTTGTATGCTAGCGCGGGATCGGCATACAATGAGCAGTTCTTC
.	TRBJ2-5	TRBV5-1	TRBD1	CASSLGQGRETQYF	TGCGCCAGCAGCTTGGGACAGGGGCGGGAGACCCAGTACTTC
once	TRBJ1-2	TRBV6-5	TRBD1	CASSEDREYYGYTF	TGTGCCAGCAGTGAGGACAGGGAGTACTATGGCTACACCTTC
.	TRBJ2-2	TRBV19	TRBD2	CASRLTSGMAGELFF	TGTGCCAGTAGACTGACTAGCGGGATGGCCGGGGAGCTGTTTTTT
.	TRBJ2-7	TRBV27	TRBD2	CASSFWVSGGPYEQYF	TGTGCCAGCAGCTTCTGGGTAAGCGGGGGACCTTACGAGCAGTACTTC
.	TRBJ1-4	TRBV28	.	CASSLPGEVLFF	TGTGCCAGCAGCCTGCCCGGGGAGGTACTGTTTTTT
.	TRBJ2-5	TRBV25-1	.	CASSDRNTRVETQYF	TGTGCCAGCAGTGATCGGAACACGAGGGTGGAGACCCAGTACTTC
.	TRBJ2-3	TRBV7-8	.	CASSFNPPTDTQYF	TGTGCCAGCAGCTTCAACCCACCCACAGATACGCAGTATTTT
.	TRBJ2-5	TRBV5-6	.	CASSFTLSGGQETQYF	TGTGCCAGCAGCTTTACGTTGAGCGGAGGCCAAGAGACCCAGTACTTC
.	TRBJ1-1	TRBV13	TRBD1	CASSRGQGFAEAFF	TGTGCCAGCAGCCGAGGACAGGGCTTTGCTGAAGCTTTCTTT
.	TRBJ2-1	TRBV4-1	TRBD1	CASSQEVWGDRGIYNEQFF	TGCGCCAGCAGCCAAGAGGTGTGGGGGGACAGGGGGATTTACAATGAGCAGTTCTTC
.	TRBJ2-7	TRBV28	.	CASSPRGLGGSYEQYF	TGTGCCAGCAGTCCTCGGGGCCTCGGAGGCTCCTACGAGCAGTACTTC
.	TRBJ2-1	TRBV27	.	CASSYWGNEQFF	TGTGCCAGCAGTTACTGGGGCAATGAGCAGTTCTTC
.	TRBJ2-2	TRBV28	.	CASSNVGEANTGELFF	TGTGCCAGCAGTAATGTCGGGGAGGCGAACACCGGGGAGCTGTTTTTT
.	TRBJ2-7	TRBV11-2	.	CASTTGGPVYEQYF	TGTGCCAGCACTACCGGGGGTCCTGTCTACGAGCAGTACTTC
.	TRBJ2-5	TRBV11-1	TRBD2	CASSDRPGLAARHQETQYF	TGTGCCAGCAGCGACCGACCGGGACTAGCGGCGAGACATCAAGAGACCCAGTACTTC
.	TRBJ2-1	TRBV19	TRBD2	CASSSRSGMGNEQFF	TGTGCCAGTAGTTCGCGTAGCGGGATGGGAAATGAGCAGTTCTTC
.	TRBJ2-7	TRBV18	.	CASSHRDNAYEQYF	TGTGCCAGCTCACACCGGGACAACGCTTACGAGCAGTACTTC
.	TRBJ2-7	TRBV7-8	TRBD2	CASSPGTGITSGRAWEQYF	TGTGCCAGCAGCCCTGGGACAGGGATCACTAGCGGGAGGGCCTGGGAGCAGTACTTC
.	TRBJ1-1	TRBV5-1	.	CASSLNTEAFF	TGCGCCAGCAGCTTAAACACAGAAGCTTTCTTT